The clone carrying this T cell receptor (beta chain) was detected only a few times. Its antigen is not identified. This sample was included in a study of CD8 T cells in ankylosing spondylitis. The TCR beta libraries were generated through quantitative 5'-RACE incorporating molecular barcodes. MiXCR was run by TCRdb on the 5' RACE reads, yielding one entry per CDR3 protein. The sample shows around 320,000 distinct CDR3 sequences, around 21% of them seen only once. V lost 7 bases and J 4 bases, leaving 17 bases between the germline ends. Looked up from germline, CDR1 is SQVTM and CDR2 is ANQGSEA. The CDR3 has 13 residues. The study's findings and limits: Disease-linked clones bore a CD8+ phenotype, appearing relatively rarely in peripheral blood. Made up of eight or nine highly homologous variants, a TCR beta motif appeared characteristic of ankylosing spondylitis blood. The authors reported significant enrichment of disease-linked clones in matched ankylosing spondylitis synovial fluid.

The sequenced sample consisted of blood, either unsorted or a sorted T cell fraction (not recorded which). This TCR was recovered from a female donor with ankylosing spondylitis or in good health (not recorded which). This rearrangement joins TRBV29-1 to TRBJ2-7, with TRBD2 as a possible D gene (7 bases). The CDR3 region is CSAQRGGQYEQYF. CDR3 sequence (DNA): TGCAGCGCCCAAAGGGGGGGGCAATACGAGCAGTACTTC.